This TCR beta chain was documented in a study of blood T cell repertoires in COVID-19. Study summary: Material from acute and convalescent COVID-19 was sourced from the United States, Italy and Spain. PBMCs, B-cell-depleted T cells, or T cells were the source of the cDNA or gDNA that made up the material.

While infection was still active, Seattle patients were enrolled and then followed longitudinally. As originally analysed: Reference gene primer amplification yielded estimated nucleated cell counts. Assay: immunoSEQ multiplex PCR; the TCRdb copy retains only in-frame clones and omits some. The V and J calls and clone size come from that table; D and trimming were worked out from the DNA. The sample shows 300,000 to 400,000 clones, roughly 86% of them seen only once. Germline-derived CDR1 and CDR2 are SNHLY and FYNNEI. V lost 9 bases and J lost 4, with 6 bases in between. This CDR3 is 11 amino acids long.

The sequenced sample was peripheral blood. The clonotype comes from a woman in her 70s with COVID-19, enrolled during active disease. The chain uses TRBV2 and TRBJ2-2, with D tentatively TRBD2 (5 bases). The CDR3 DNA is TGTGCCAGTGGGAGCACCGGGGAGCTGTTTTTT. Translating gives CASGSTGELFF.